The clone carrying this T cell receptor (beta chain) was recorded many times. Other nucleotide sequences in the sample specify the same CDR3. Here immunoSEQ multiplex PCR was the method, and the copy in TCRdb shows in-frame clones only, minus some. The sample holds about 670,000 clones; 60% to 80% are singletons and the top ten take approximately 1.8%. V lost 4 bases and J 1 base, leaving 12 bases between the germline ends. The germline V gene encodes CDR1 SGHRS and CDR2 YFSETQ. The CDR3 loop spans 15 amino acids. This sample is drawn from a study of shared clonotypes between healthy human individuals.

The sample taken for sequencing was memory CD4+ T cells sorted from blood. The subset is: CD45RA-negative fraction. The rearrangement uses TRBV5-1 and TRBJ2-1, with D hard to call. This receptor was obtained from a woman in her thirties in good health. CDR3 bases: TGCGCCAGCAGCGTAGACACGTCGTCCTACAATGAGCAGTTCTTC. It specifies CASSVDTSSYNEQFF. Drawing the rest from reference TRBV5-1 and TRBJ2-1, the complete variable domain is KAGVTQTPRYLIKTRGQQVTLSCSPISGHRSVSWYQQTPGQGLQFLFEYFSETQRNKGNFPGRFSGRQFSNSRSEMNVSTLELGDSALYLCASSVDTSSYNEQFFGPGTRLTVL.